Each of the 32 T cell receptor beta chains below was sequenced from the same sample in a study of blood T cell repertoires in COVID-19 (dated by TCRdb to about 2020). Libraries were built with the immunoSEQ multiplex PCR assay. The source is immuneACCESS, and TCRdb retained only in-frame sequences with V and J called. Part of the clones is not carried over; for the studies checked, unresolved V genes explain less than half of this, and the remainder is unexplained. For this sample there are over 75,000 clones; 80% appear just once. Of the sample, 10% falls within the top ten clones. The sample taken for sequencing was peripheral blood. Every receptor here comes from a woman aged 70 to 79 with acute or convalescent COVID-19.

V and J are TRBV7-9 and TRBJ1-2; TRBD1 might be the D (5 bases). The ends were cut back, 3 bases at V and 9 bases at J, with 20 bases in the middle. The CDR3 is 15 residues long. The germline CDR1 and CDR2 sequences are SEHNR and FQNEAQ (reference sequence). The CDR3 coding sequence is TGTGCCAGCAGCTTTCCCGTGGGGCAGGGTGGGAGCTACACCTTC. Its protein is CASSFPVGQGGSYTF.

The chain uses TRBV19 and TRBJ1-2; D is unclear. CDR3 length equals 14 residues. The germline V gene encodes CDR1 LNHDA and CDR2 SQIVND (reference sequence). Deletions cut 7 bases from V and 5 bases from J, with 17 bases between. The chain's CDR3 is CASNHIGEVYGYTF. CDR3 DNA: TGTGCCAGTAATCATATCGGGGAAGTATATGGCTACACCTTC. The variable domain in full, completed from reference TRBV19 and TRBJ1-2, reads DGGITQSPKYLFRKEGQNVTLSCEQNLNHDAMYWYRQDPGQGLRLIYYSQIVNDFQKGDIAEGYSVSREKKESFPLTVTSAQKNPTAFYLCASNHIGEVYGYTFGSGTRLTVV.

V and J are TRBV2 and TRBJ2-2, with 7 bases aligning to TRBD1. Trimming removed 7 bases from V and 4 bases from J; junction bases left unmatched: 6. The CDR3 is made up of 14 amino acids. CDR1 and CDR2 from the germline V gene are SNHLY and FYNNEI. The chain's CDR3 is CASTWAGGTGELFF. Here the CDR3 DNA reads TGTGCCAGCACGTGGGCAGGGGGCACCGGGGAGCTGTTTTTT. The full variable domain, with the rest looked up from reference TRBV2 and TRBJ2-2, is EPEVTQTPSHQVTQMGQEVILRCVPISNHLYFYWYRQILGQKVEFLVSFYNNEISEKSEIFDDQFSVERPDGSNFTLKIRSTKLEDSAMYFCASTWAGGTGELFFGEGSRLTVL.

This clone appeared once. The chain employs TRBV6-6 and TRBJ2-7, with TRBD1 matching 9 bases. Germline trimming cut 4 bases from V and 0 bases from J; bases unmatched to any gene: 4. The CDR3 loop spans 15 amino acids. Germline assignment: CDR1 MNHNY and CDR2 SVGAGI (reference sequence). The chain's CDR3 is CASSSEDRGSYEQYF. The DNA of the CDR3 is TGTGCCAGCAGTTCCGAGGACAGGGGCTCCTACGAGCAGTACTTC.

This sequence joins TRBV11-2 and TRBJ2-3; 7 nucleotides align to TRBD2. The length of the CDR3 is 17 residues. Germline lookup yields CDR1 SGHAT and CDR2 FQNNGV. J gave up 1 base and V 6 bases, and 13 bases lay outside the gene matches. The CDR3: CASRLQGAGRGTDTQYF. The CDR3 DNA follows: TGTGCCAGCAGACTACAAGGGGCGGGGAGGGGCACAGATACGCAGTATTTT.

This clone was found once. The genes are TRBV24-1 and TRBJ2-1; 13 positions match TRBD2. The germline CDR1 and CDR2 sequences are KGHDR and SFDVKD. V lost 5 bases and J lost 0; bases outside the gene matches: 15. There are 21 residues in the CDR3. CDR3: CATSGGLSGTSGIYSYNEQFF. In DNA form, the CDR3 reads TGTGCCACCAGTGGGGGGCTCTCCGGGACTAGCGGGATTTACTCCTACAATGAGCAGTTCTTC.

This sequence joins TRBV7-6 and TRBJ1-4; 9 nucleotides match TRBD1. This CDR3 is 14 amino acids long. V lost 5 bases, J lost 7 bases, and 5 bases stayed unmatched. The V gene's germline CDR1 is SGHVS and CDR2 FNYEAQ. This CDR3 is CASSSGTGSEKLFF. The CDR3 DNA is TGTGCCAGCAGCAGCGGGACAGGGAGTGAAAAACTGTTTTTT.

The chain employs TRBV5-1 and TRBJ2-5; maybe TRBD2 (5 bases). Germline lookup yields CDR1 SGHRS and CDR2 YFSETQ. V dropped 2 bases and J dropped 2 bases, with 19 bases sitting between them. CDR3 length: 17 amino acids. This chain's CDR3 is CASSFEGRSAYQETQYF. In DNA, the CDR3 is TGCGCCAGCAGCTTTGAGGGCCGCTCCGCCTATCAAGAGACCCAGTACTTC.

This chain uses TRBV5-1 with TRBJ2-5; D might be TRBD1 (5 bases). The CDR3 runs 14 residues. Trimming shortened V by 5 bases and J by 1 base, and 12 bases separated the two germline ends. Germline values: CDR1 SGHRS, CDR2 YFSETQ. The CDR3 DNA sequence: TGCGCCAGCAGGCAAAGGGGTGGCCAAGAGACCCAGTACTTC. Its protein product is CASRQRGGQETQYF.

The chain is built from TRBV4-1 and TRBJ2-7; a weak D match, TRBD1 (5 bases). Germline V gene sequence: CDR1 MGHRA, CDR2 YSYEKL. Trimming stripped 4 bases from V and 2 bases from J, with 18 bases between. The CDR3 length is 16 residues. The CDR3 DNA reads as TGCGCCAGCAGCCTAACTATGGGGCCGAGCCCCTACGAGCAGTACTTC. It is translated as CASSLTMGPSPYEQYF.

Written as DNA, the CDR3 is TGTGCCAGCAGTTTTAACACAGATACGCAGTATTTT. Protein sequence: CASSFNTDTQYF. V gene TRBV2 combines with J gene TRBJ2-3, with D hard to call. V was pared by 5 bases and J by 2 bases, with 5 bases between. In germline, CDR1 is SNHLY, CDR2 FYNNEI. The CDR3 totals 12 residues.

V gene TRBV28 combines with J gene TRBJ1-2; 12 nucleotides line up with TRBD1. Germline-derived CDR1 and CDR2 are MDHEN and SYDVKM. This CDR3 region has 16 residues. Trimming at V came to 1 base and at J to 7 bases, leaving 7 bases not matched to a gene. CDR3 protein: CASSLLSGQGAFGYTF. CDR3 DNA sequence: TGTGCCAGCAGTTTATTGTCGGGACAGGGGGCTTTTGGCTACACCTTC.

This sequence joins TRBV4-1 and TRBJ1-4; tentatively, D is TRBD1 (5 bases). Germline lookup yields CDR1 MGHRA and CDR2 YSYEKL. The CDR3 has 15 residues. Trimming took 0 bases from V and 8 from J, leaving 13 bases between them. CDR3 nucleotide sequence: TGCGCCAGCAGCCAAGATGGCAGGGAGGTGGAAAAACTGTTTTTT. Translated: CASSQDGREVEKLFF.

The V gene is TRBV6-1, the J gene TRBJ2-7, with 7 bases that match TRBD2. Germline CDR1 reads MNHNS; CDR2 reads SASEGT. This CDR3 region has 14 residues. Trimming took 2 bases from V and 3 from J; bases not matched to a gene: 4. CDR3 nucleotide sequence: TGTGCCAGCAGTGAATCGCGGGAGAACTACGAGCAGTACTTC. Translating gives CASSESRENYEQYF.

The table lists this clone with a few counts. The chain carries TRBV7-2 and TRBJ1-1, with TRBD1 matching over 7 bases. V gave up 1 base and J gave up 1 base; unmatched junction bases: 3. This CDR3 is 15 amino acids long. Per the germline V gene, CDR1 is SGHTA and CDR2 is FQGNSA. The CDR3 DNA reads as TGTGCCAGCAGCTTAGAGGGGGCGGGGAACACTGAAGCTTTCTTT. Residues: CASSLEGAGNTEAFF.

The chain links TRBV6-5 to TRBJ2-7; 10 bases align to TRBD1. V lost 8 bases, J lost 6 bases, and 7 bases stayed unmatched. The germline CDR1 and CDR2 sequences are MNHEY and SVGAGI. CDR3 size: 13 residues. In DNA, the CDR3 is TGTGCCAGCGGGCCAAGGACAGGGGGCGAGCAGTACTTC. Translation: CASGPRTGGEQYF.

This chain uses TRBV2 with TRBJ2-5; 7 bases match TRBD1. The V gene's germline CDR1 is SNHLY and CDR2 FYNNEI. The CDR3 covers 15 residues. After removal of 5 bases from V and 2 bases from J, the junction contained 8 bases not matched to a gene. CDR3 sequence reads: CASSLPGTAQETQYF. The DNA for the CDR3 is TGTGCCAGCAGTCTCCCCGGGACAGCACAAGAGACCCAGTACTTC.

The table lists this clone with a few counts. CDR3 residues: CASSLVGGRFTDTQYF. For the CDR3, the DNA is TGTGCCAGCAGTTTAGTCGGGGGGCGGTTCACAGATACGCAGTATTTT. The gene calls are TRBV27 and TRBJ2-3; TRBD2 might be the D (7 bases). The CDR3 contains 16 residues. V was clipped by 2 bases and J by 2 bases, with 14 bases between them. Germline V gene data show CDR1 as MNHEY and CDR2 as SMNVEV (reference sequence).

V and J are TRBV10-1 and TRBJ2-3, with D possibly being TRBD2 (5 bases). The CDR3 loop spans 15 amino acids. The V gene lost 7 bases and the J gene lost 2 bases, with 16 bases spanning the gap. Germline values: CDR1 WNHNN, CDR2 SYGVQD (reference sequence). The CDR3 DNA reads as TGCGCCAGCAATATCGGACTGGCAGCCACAGATACGCAGTATTTT. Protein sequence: CASNIGLAATDTQYF.

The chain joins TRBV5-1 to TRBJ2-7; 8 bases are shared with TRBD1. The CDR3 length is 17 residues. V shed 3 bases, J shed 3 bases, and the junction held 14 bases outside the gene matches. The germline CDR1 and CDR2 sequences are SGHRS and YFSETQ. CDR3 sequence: CASSSGTGGPPFYEQYF. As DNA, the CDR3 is TGCGCCAGCAGCTCAGGGACAGGCGGCCCCCCCTTCTACGAGCAGTACTTC.

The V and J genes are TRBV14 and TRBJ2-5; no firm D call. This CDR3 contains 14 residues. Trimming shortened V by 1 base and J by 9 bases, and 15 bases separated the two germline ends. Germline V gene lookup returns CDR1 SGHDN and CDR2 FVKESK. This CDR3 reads CASSQVQTHEAQYF. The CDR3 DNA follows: TGTGCCAGCAGCCAAGTTCAGACCCACGAGGCCCAGTACTTC.

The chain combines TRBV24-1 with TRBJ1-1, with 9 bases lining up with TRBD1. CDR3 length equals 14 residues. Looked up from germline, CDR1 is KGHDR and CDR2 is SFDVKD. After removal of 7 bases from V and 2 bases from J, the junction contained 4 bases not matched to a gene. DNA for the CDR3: TGTGCCACCAGGGGGACAGGGAGAAACACTGAAGCTTTCTTT. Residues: CATRGTGRNTEAFF.

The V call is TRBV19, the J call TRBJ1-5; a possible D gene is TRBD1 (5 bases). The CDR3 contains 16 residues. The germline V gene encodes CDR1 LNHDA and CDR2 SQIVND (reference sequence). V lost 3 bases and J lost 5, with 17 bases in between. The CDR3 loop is CASSIFGAGQYQPQHF. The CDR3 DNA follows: TGTGCCAGTAGTATTTTTGGGGCAGGCCAGTATCAGCCCCAGCATTTT.

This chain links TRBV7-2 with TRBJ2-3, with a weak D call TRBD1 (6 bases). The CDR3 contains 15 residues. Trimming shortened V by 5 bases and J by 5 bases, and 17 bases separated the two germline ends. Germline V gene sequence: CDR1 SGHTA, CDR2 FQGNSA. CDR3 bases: TGTGCCAGCAGCGAGGGACAAGGTTCTTTAGATACGCAGTATTTT. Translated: CASSEGQGSLDTQYF. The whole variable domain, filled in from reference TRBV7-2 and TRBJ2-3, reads GAGVSQSPSNKVTEKGKDVELRCDPISGHTALYWYRQSLGQGLEFLIYFQGNSAPDKSGLPSDRFSAERTGGSVSTLTIQRTQQEDSAVYLCASSEGQGSLDTQYFGPGTRLTVL.

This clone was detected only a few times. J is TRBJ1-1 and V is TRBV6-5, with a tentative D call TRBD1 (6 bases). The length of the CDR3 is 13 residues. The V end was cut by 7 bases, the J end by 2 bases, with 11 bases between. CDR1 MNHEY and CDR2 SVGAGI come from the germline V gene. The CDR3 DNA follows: TGTGCCAGCAAAGGACAGCCAAACACTGAAGCTTTCTTT. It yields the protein CASKGQPNTEAFF.

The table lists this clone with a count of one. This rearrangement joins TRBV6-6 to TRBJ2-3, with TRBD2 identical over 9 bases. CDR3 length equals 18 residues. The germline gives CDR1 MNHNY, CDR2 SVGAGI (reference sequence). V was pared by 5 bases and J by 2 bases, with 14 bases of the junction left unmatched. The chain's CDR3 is CASSRQGPAGGYTDTQYF. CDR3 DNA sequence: TGTGCCAGCAGTCGTCAGGGGCCAGCGGGGGGATACACAGATACGCAGTATTTT.

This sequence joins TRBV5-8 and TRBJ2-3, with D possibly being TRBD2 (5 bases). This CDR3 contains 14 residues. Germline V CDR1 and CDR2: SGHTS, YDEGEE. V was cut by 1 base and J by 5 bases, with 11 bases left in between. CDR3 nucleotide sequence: TGTGCCAGCAGCTTGTATTCCGGGGTAGATACGCAGTATTTT. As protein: CASSLYSGVDTQYF. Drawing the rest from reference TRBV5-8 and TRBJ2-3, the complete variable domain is EAGVTQSPTHLIKTRGQQATLRCSPISGHTSVYWYQQALGLGLQFLLWYDEGEERNRGNFPPRFSGRQFPNYSSELNVNALELEDSALYLCASSLYSGVDTQYFGPGTRLTVL.

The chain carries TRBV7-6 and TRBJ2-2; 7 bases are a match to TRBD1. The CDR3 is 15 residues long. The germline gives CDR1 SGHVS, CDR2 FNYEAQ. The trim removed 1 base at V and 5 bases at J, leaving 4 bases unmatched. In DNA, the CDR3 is TGTGCCAGCAGCTTAGAGGGGGCGCGAACCGGGGAGCTGTTTTTT. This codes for CASSLEGARTGELFF. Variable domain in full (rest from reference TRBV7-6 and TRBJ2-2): GAGVSQSPRYKVTKRGQDVALRCDPISGHVSLYWYRQALGQGPEFLTYFNYEAQQDKSGLPNDRFSAERPEGSISTLTIQRTEQRDSAMYRCASSLEGARTGELFFGEGSRLTVL.

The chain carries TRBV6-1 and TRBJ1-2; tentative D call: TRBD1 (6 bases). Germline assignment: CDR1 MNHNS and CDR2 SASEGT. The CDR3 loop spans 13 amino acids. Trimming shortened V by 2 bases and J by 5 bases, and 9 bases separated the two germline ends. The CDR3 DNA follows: TGTGCCAGCAGTGAACAAAGGGGGTATGGCTACACCTTC. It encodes CASSEQRGYGYTF.

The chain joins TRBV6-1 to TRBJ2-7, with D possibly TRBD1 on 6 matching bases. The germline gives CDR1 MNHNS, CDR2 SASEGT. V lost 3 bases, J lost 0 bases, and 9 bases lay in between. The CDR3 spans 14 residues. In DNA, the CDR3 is TGTGCCAGCAGTGATGGGACATTCTCCTACGAGCAGTACTTC. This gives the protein CASSDGTFSYEQYF.

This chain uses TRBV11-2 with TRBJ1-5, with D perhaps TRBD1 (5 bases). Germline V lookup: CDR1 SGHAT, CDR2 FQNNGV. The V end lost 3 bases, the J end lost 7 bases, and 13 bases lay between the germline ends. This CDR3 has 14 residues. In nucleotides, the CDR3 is TGTGCCAGCAGCTTCGACGGGGGAGGCCAGCCCCAGCATTTT. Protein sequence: CASSFDGGGQPQHF.

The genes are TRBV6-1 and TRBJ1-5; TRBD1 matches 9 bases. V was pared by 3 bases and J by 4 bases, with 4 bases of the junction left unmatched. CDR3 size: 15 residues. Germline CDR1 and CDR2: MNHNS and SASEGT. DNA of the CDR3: TGTGCCAGCAGTGACGGGACAGGGCAAAATCAGCCCCAGCATTTT. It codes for CASSDGTGQNQPQHF.